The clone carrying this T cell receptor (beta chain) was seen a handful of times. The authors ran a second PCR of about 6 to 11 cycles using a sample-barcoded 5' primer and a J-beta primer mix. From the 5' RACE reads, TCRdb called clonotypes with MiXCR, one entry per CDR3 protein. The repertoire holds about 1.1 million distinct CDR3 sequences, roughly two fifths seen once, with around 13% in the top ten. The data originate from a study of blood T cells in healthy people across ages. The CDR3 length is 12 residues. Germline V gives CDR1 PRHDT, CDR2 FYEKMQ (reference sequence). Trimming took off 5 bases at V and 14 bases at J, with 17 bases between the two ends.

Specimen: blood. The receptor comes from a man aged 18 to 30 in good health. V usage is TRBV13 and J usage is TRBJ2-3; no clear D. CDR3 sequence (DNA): TGTGCCAGCAGCCAAGACTCGAGCGTACGGTATTTT. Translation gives CASSQDSSVRYF.